This T cell receptor beta chain is drawn from a study of blood T cells in healthy people across ages. The wider study: Template-switching capture recovered about one barcoded beta molecule per two T cells.

The authors ran a second PCR of about 7 to 12 cycles using a sample-barcoded 5' primer and a J-beta primer mix. TCRdb re-called the 5' RACE reads with MiXCR, one entry per CDR3 protein. The data contain about 780,000 distinct CDR3 sequences, about half of them singletons. The V and J ends lost 5 bases and 6 bases, in that order; junction bases with no gene match: 7. The CDR3 runs to 13 residues. Germline V gene sequence: CDR1 MNHNY, CDR2 SVGAGI (reference sequence). This clonotype was seen at least ten times. This clonotype originated in a man older than 75 in good health. The chain has TRBV6-6 and TRBJ2-7; 7 bases fit TRBD1. The sample was blood. The CDR3 sequence is CASSTTGTAEQYF. As DNA, the CDR3 is TGTGCCAGCAGTACCACCGGGACAGCCGAGCAGTACTTC.